This T cell receptor (beta chain) is drawn from a study of response to subunit inactivated influenza vaccine. In its sample, this clonotype was seen a few times. MiXCR was run by TCRdb on the RT-PCR reads, yielding one entry per CDR3 protein. The sample consists of about 540,000 distinct CDR3 sequences, 20% to 25% of them appearing once. These data were likewise used in another study, on T cells expressing NK-cell markers. This second report adds: As the method of synthesis, 5'RACE template switching with UMIs yielded TCR beta cDNA.

This sequence was found in a man between 50 and 59 years old who received an inactivated influenza vaccine. Material: CD4+ T cells sorted from PBMCs, obtained roughly 12 days after vaccination.

The CDR3 nucleotides are TGCAGTGCAGGCACAGGAGATTCACCCCTCCACTTT. Translation: CSAGTGDSPLHF. The chain links TRBV20-1 to TRBJ1-6; weak D call: TRBD1 (5 bases). Between the trimmed V and J ends, which lost 6 bases and 8 bases, there was a span of 11 bases. In germline, CDR1 is DFQATT, CDR2 SNEGSKA (reference sequence). The CDR3 spans 12 residues.